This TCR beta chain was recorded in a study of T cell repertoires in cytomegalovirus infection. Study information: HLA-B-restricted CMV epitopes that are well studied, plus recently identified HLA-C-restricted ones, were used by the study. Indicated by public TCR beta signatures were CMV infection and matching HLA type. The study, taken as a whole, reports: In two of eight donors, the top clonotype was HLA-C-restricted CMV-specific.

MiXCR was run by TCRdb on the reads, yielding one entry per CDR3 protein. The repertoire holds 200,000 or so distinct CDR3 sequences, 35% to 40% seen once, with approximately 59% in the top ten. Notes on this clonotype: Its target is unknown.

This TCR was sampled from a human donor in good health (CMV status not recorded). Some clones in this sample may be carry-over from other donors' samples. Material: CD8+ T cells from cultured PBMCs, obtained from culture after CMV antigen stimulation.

CDR3 DNA: TGTGCCAGCAGTTTAGACGGGACATTGCCTCACAATGAGCAGTTCTTC. Translation: CASSLDGTLPHNEQFF. The chain carries TRBV6-6 and TRBJ2-1; D is possibly TRBD1 (6 bases). The CDR3 is 16 amino acids. Trimming cost V 4 bases and J 5 bases, with 18 bases left between them. Germline CDR1 and CDR2: MNHNY and SVGAGI (reference sequence).